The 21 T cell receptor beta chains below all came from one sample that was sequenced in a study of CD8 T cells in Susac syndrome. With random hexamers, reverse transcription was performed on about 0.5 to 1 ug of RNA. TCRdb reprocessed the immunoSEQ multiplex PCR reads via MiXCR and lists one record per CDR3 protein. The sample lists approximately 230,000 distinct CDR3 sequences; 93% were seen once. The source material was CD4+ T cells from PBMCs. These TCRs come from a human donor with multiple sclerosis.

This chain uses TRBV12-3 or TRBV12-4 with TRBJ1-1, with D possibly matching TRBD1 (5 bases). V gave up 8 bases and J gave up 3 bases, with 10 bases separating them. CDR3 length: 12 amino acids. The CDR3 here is CASGRDHTEAFF. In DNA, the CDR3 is TGTGCCAGCGGCAGGGATCACACTGAAGCTTTCTTT.

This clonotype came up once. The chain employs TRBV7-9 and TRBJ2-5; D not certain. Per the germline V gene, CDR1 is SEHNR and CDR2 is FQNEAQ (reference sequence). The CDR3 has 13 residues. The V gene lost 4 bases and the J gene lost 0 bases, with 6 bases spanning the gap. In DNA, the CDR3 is TGTGCCAGCAGCTCCGCATACCAAGAGACCCAGTACTTC. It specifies CASSSAYQETQYF.

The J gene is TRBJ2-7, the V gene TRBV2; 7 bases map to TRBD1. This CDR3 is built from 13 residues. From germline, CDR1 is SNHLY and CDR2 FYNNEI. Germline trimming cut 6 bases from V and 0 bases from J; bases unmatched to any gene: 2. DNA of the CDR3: TGTGCCAGCAGCCGGACAGGCTCCTACGAGCAGTACGTC. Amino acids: CASSRTGSYEQYV.

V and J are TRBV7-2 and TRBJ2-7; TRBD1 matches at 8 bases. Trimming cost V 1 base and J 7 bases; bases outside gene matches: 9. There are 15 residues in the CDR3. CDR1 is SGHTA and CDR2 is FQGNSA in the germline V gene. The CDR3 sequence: CASSLVTGQAREQYF. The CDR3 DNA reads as TGTGCCAGCAGCTTAGTAACGGGACAGGCTAGGGAGCAGTACTTC.

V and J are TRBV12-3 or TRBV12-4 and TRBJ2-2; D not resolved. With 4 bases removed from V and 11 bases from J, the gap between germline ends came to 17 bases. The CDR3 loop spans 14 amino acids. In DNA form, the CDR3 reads TGTGCCAGCAGTTCTCAGATTCTACGTTTTGAGCTGTTTTTT. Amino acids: CASSSQILRFELFF.

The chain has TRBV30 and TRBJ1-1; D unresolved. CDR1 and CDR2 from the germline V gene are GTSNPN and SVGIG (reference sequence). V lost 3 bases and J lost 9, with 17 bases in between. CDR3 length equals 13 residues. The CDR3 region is CAWSDKGREKAFF. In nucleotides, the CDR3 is TGTGCCTGGAGCGACAAGGGAAGGGAGAAAGCTTTCTTT.

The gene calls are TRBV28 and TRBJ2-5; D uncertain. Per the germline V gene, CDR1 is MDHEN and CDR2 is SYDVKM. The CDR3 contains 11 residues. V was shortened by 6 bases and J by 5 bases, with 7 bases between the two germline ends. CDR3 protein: CASRVAETQYF. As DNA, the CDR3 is TGTGCCAGCAGGGTGGCGGAGACCCAGTACTTC.

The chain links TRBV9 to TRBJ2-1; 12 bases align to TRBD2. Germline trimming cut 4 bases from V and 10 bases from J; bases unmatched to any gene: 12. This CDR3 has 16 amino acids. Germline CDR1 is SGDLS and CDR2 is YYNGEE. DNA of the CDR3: TGTGCCAGCAGCCCCCGACTAGCGGGAGTTCTAGGGGAGCAGTTCTTC. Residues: CASSPRLAGVLGEQFF.

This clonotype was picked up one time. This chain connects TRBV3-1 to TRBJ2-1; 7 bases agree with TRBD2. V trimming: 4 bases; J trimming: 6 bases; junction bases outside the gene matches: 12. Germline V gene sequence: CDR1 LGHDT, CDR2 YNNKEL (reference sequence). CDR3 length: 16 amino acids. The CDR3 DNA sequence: TGTGCCAGCAGCCTTACGGGGGGTAGCGGCACCAATGAGCAGTTCTTC. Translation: CASSLTGGSGTNEQFF.

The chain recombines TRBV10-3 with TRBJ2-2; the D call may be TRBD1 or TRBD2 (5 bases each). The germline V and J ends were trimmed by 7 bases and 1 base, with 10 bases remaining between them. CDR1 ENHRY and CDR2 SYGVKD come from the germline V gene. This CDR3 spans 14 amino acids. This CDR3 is CAIKGGQNTGELFF. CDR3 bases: TGTGCCATCAAAGGAGGACAGAACACCGGGGAGCTGTTTTTT.

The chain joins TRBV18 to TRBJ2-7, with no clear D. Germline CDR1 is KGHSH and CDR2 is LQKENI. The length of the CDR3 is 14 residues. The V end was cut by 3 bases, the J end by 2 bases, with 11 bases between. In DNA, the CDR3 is TGTGCCAGCTCACCCCAGAGAGATACCTACGAGCAGTACGTC. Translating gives CASSPQRDTYEQYV.

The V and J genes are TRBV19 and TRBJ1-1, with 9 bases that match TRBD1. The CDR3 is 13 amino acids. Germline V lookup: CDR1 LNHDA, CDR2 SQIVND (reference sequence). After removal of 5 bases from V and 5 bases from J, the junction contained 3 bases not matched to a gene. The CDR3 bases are TGTGCCAGTAGTGGGACAGGGTTTACTGAAGCTTTCTTT. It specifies CASSGTGFTEAFF.

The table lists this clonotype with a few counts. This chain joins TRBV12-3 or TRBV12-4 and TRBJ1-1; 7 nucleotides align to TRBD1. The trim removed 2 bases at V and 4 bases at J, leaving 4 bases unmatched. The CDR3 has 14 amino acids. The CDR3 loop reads CASSLRGLGTEAFF. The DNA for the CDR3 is TGTGCCAGCAGTTTAAGGGGGCTGGGCACTGAAGCTTTCTTT.

CDR3 protein: CASSSDGRYLGELFF. DNA of the CDR3: TGTGCCAGCAGTTCAGATGGCCGGTACCTGGGGGAGCTGTTTTTT. The chain carries TRBV27 and TRBJ2-2; D is undetermined. V lost 4 bases and J lost 8, with 17 bases in between. The CDR3 sequence is 15 residues long. Looked up from germline, CDR1 is MNHEY and CDR2 is SMNVEV (reference sequence).

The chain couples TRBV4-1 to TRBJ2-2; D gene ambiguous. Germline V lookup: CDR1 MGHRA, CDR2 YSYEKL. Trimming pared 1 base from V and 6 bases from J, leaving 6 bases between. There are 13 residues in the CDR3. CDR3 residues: CASSQVFSGELFF. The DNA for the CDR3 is TGCGCCAGCAGCCAAGTGTTTTCCGGGGAGCTGTTTTTT.

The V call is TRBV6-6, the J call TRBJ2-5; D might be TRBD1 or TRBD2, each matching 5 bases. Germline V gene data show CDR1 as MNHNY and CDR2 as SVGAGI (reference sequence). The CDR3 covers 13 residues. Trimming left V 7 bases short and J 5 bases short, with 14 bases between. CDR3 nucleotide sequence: TGTGCCAGCACCGACGGGACCTACGAGACCCAGTACTTC. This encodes CASTDGTYETQYF.

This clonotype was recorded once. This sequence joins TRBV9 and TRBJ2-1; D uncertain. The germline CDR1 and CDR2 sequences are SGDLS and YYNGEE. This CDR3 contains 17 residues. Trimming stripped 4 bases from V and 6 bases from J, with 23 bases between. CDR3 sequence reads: CASSPPSPSDILNEQFF. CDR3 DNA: TGTGCCAGCAGCCCCCCCTCCCCTTCCGACATCCTCAATGAGCAGTTCTTC. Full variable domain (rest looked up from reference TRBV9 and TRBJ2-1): DSGVTQTPKHLITATGQRVTLRCSPRSGDLSVYWYQQSLDQGLQFLIQYYNGEERAKGNILERFSAQQFPDLHSELNLSSLELGDSALYFCASSPPSPSDILNEQFFGPGTRLTVL.

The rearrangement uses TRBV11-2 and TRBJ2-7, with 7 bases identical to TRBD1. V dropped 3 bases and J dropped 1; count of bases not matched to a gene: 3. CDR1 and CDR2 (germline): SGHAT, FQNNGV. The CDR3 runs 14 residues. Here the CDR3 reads CASSFDRVSYEQYF. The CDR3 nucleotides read TGTGCCAGCAGCTTTGACAGGGTTTCCTACGAGCAGTACTTC.

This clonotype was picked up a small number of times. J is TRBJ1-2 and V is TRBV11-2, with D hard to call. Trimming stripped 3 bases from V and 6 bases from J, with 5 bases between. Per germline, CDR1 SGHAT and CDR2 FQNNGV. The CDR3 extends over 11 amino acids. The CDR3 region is CASSFRDGYTF. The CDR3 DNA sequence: TGTGCCAGCAGCTTTCGGGATGGCTACACCTTC.

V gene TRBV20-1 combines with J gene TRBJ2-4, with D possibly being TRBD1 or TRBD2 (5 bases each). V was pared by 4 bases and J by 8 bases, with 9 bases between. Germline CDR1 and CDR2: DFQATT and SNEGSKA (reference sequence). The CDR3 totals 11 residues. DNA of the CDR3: TGCAGTGCTACCCGAGGGGACATTCAGTACTTC. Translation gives CSATRGDIQYF.

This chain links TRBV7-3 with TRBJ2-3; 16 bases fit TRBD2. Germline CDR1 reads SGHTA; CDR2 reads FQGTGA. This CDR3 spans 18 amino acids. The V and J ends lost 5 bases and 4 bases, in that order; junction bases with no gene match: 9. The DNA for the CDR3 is TGTGCCAGCAGCGACGGACCGGGACTAGCGGGGGGGTCAGATACGCAGTATTTT. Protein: CASSDGPGLAGGSDTQYF. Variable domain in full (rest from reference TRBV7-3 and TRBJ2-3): GAGVSQTPSNKVTEKGKYVELRCDPISGHTALYWYRQSLGQGPEFLIYFQGTGAADDSGLPNDRFFAVRPEGSVSTLKIQRTERGDSAVYLCASSDGPGLAGGSDTQYFGPGTRLTVL.